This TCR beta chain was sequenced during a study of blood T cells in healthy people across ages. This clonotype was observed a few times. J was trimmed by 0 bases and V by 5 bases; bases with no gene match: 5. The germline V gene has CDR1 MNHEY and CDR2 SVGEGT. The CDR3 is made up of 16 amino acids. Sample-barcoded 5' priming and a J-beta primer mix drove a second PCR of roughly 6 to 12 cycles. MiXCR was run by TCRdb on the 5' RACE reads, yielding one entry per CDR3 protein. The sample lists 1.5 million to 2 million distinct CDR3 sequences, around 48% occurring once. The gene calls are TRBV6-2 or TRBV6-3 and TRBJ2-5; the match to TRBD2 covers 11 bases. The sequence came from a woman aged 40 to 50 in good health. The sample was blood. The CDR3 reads CASSETSGDYQETQYF. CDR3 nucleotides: TGTGCCAGCAGTGAGACTAGCGGGGACTACCAAGAGACCCAGTACTTC.